This T cell receptor beta chain came from a study of T cells expressing NK-cell markers. TCRdb derives one entry per CDR3 protein from the 5' RACE reads, leaving out DNA. Recorded for this sample: 300,000 to 450,000 distinct CDR3 sequences. The CDR3 consists of 13 residues. The rearrangement links TRBV21-1 to TRBJ2-7; TCRdb returns TRBD1, unconfirmable since there is no DNA. TRBV21-1 is tagged as a pseudogene. The sequenced sample was blood T cells: a sorted CD56 or NKG2C T cell subset, CD4+ or CD8+ T cells, or bulk PBMC T cells (not recorded which). The clonotype originates from a man aged 18-75 years in good health. CDR3 sequence reads: CASRKEGIGEQYF.